Sequencing of this TCR beta chain was carried out in a study of a mutant IDH1 vaccine in newly diagnosed glioma. Study-level results: Top peripheral T cell clonotype shifts appeared unrelated to pseudoprogression.

Sample time point: week 47, end of study. The study gave 300 ug of mutant IDH1 20-mer peptide per vaccine dose, with topical imiquimod. Clones were sequenced by immunoSEQ multiplex PCR, and TCRdb holds only the in-frame ones, with some missing. Here the sample spans fewer than 85,000 clones, around four fifths being singletons. Comment on this clone: What it binds is unknown.

The TCR comes from a man aged 40-55 years with glioma. The starting material was PBMCs, obtained from a glioma patient whose treatment included an IDH1 peptide vaccine.

CDR3 nucleotide sequence: TGCGCCAGCAGCCAAGATCCCCGGGGCCCACCCCTCCACTTT. Its translation is CASSQDPRGPPLHF. This chain links TRBV4-3 with TRBJ1-6, with D possibly TRBD1 on 5 matching bases. Per the germline V gene, CDR1 is LGHNA and CDR2 is YSLEER. V lost 0 bases to trimming and J lost 11 bases, with 11 bases between them. The CDR3 has 14 amino acids.